Below, 14 T cell receptor beta chains from the same sample are listed, as sequenced in a study of early T cells in non-severe SARS-CoV-2 infection. TCRdb called the 5' RACE reads again in MiXCR, with one record for every CDR3 protein. The sample holds 100,000 or so distinct CDR3 sequences, over 15% seen once. Sequenced material: whole blood, taken at baseline. These receptors came from an adult who was a healthcare worker with PCR-confirmed SARS-CoV-2 infection or an uninfected control (not recorded which).

There are a few counts of this clonotype. The chain is built from TRBV11-2 and TRBJ2-7; D not resolved. The V end lost 0 bases, the J end lost 3 bases, and 21 bases lay between the germline ends. The CDR3 totals 18 residues. Germline values: CDR1 SGHAT, CDR2 FQNNGV. The CDR3 bases are TGTGCCAGCAGCTTAGATCAAGTGGGGTTCCCATTGGGCTACGAGCAGTACTTC. This codes for CASSLDQVGFPLGYEQYF.

The V call is TRBV12-3 or TRBV12-4, the J call TRBJ1-1, with no clear D. V was pared by 4 bases and J by 0 bases, with 6 bases between. This CDR3 contains 13 residues. The CDR3 loop is CASSYAVNTEAFF. Here the CDR3 DNA reads TGTGCCAGCAGTTATGCAGTGAACACTGAAGCTTTCTTT.

The chain carries TRBV12-3 or TRBV12-4 and TRBJ2-3; 9 positions agree with TRBD1. The CDR3 consists of 14 residues. The V and J ends lost 4 bases and 12 bases, in that order; junction bases with no gene match: 11. The CDR3 DNA is TGTGCCAGCAGTTGGACAGGGGAAAGTAGTACACAGTATTTT. Its translation is CASSWTGESSTQYF.

This clonotype was observed a few times. Here the CDR3 reads CASRGTGELFF. The CDR3 DNA reads as TGTGCCAGCAGGGGCACCGGGGAGCTGTTTTTT. The chain joins TRBV9 to TRBJ2-2; the D is unclear. Germline CDR1 SGDLS, CDR2 YYNGEE. V lost 5 bases, J lost 4 bases, and 3 bases lay in between. The CDR3 is 11 residues long.

In this sample, this clonotype turned up a few times. This chain uses TRBV10-3 with TRBJ2-3; 7 bases align to TRBD1. V gave up 2 bases and J gave up 2 bases; unmatched junction bases: 4. The germline V gene has CDR1 ENHRY and CDR2 SYGVKD. The CDR3 is 15 residues long. CDR3 in amino acids: CAISESGTVTDTQYF. CDR3 bases: TGTGCCATCAGTGAGAGTGGGACAGTCACAGATACGCAGTATTTT.

In this sample, this clonotype turned up a few times. The chain couples TRBV3-1 to TRBJ2-7; TRBD1 aligns across 7 bases. The CDR3 has 13 amino acids. CDR1 is LGHDT and CDR2 is YNNKEL in the germline V gene (reference sequence). Trimming removed 3 bases from V and 3 bases from J; junction bases left unmatched: 2. CDR3 amino acids: CASSHRGFYEQYF. CDR3 coding DNA: TGTGCCAGCAGCCACAGGGGGTTCTACGAGCAGTACTTC.

This clonotype has just a few counts. V is TRBV20-1 and J is TRBJ2-1, with 7 positions matching TRBD2. Trimming took 3 bases from V and 6 from J; bases not matched to a gene: 14. Looked up from germline, CDR1 is DFQATT and CDR2 is SNEGSKA (reference sequence). The CDR3 covers 16 residues. CDR3 sequence: CSASQRAGLPFNEQFF. In DNA, the CDR3 is TGCAGTGCTAGTCAGCGAGCGGGACTACCATTCAATGAGCAGTTCTTC.

This clonotype appeared a few times. The chain recombines TRBV3-1 with TRBJ1-1; the D gene is possibly TRBD1 (6 bases). Germline values: CDR1 LGHDT, CDR2 YNNKEL (reference sequence). The CDR3 has 15 amino acids. Trimming took off 0 bases at V and 4 bases at J, with 12 bases between the two ends. The CDR3: CASSQDWGHGTEAFF. In nucleotides, the CDR3 is TGTGCCAGCAGCCAAGATTGGGGGCACGGCACTGAAGCTTTCTTT. Filled out from reference TRBV3-1 and TRBJ1-1, the complete variable domain reads DTAVSQTPKYLVTQMGNDKSIKCEQNLGHDTMYWYKQDSKKFLKIMFSYNNKELIINETVPNRFSPKSPDKAHLNLHINSLELGDSAVYFCASSQDWGHGTEAFFGQGTRLTVV.

This clonotype was picked up a small number of times. V is TRBV28 and J is TRBJ1-1; D is unresolved. The CDR3 has 15 residues. Per germline, CDR1 MDHEN and CDR2 SYDVKM. V lost 8 bases and J lost 5, with 21 bases in between. CDR3 DNA: TGTGCCAGCGATGACATCAACAGTTTTCGGACTGAAGCTTTCTTT. As protein: CASDDINSFRTEAFF.

The chain has TRBV13 and TRBJ2-5; TRBD2 is a possible D gene (6 bases). Between the trimmed V and J ends, which lost 5 bases and 1 base, there was a span of 11 bases. From germline, CDR1 is PRHDT and CDR2 FYEKMQ (reference sequence). This CDR3 is built from 14 residues. The CDR3 loop reads CASSRGLSQETQYF. The CDR3 nucleotides are TGTGCCAGCAGCCGTGGACTAAGCCAAGAGACCCAGTACTTC.

This clonotype has only a few counts. The chain has TRBV5-5 and TRBJ2-1, with 10 bases identical to TRBD2. Germline CDR1 is SGHKS and CDR2 is YYEKEE (reference sequence). The length of the CDR3 is 14 residues. With 2 bases clipped from V and 10 bases from J, the junction kept 6 bases outside the gene matches. The CDR3 DNA follows: TGTGCCAGCAGCTTCGGGCTAGCGGGAGTAGAGCAGTTCTTC. Translation: CASSFGLAGVEQFF.

This clonotype has more than one count but fewer than ten. The V call is TRBV5-4, the J call TRBJ2-7; the D is unclear. V lost 0 bases to trimming and J lost 4 bases, with 8 bases between them. The CDR3 is 13 residues long. Germline V gives CDR1 SGHNT, CDR2 YYREEE (reference sequence). In DNA, the CDR3 is TGTGCCAGCAGCTTGGACATGGGGTACGAGCAGTACTTC. It translates to CASSLDMGYEQYF.

The chain employs TRBV11-2 and TRBJ2-5, with 7 bases fitting TRBD2. CDR1 and CDR2 from the germline V gene are SGHAT and FQNNGV. The V and J ends lost 5 bases and 7 bases, in that order; junction bases with no gene match: 7. The CDR3 covers 13 residues. The chain's CDR3 is CASSQLALGTQYF. The DNA of the CDR3 is TGTGCCAGCAGCCAACTAGCGTTGGGGACCCAGTACTTC.

The V call is TRBV12-3 or TRBV12-4, the J call TRBJ2-1; D possibly corresponds to TRBD1 (6 bases). The ends were cut back, 4 bases at V and 10 bases at J, with 11 bases in the middle. This CDR3 comprises 12 residues. The CDR3 DNA sequence: TGTGCCAGCAGTTCTTCAGGGGCAGAGCAGTTCTTC. It yields the protein CASSSSGAEQFF.